This TCR beta chain was identified in a study of T cell responses to AZD1222 COVID-19 vaccine. Study findings and constraints: Donors skewed white British and female; clonal diversity was possibly underestimated. Repertoires were obtained solely post-peak T cell response.

The assay was immunoSEQ multiplex PCR, and TCRdb's table has in-frame clones only and misses some. The top ten clones hold roughly 16% of a sample with under 150,000 clones, roughly 88% of them seen once. A remark on this clone: Its antigen is not known.

Germline loops: CDR1 ENHRY, CDR2 SYGVKD. The CDR3 extends over 17 amino acids. Trimming cost V 2 bases and J 6 bases, with 20 bases left between them. The V and J genes are TRBV10-3 and TRBJ2-1; D remains ambiguous. Material: peripheral blood, obtained on day 0 of AZD1222 vaccination. The source is an adult in good health. CDR3 sequence: CAISEGPGRHPGNEQFF. The CDR3 coding sequence is TGTGCCATCAGTGAGGGCCCTGGGCGGCATCCGGGCAATGAGCAGTTCTTC.